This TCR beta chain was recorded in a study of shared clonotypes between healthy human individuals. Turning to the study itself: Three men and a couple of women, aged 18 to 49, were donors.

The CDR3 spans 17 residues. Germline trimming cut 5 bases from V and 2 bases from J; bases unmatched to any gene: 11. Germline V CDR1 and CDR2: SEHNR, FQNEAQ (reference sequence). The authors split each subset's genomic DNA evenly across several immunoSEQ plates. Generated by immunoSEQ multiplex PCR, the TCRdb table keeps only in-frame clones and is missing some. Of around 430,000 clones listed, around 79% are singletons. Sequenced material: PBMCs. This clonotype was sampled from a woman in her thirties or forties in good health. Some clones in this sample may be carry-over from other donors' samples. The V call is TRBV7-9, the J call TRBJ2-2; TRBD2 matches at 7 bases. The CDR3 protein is CASSLGDYRTNTGELFF. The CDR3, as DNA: TGTGCCAGCAGCCTGGGGGACTACAGAACAAACACCGGGGAGCTGTTTTTT. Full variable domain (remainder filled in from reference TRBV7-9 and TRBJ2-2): DTGVSQNPRHKITKRGQNVTFRCDPISEHNRLYWYRQTLGQGPEFLTYFQNEAQLEKSRLLSDRFSAERPKGSFSTLEIQRTEQGDSAMYLCASSLGDYRTNTGELFFGEGSRLTVL.